This entry lists 11 T cell receptor beta chains sequenced from one sample in a study of blood T cell repertoires in COVID-19. The repertoire was sequenced with immunoSEQ multiplex PCR; TCRdb's copy has only in-frame clones and lacks some. The sample lists more than 50,000 clones, about nine tenths occurring once. Sequenced input: peripheral blood. The origin of the receptors is a human donor in a cohort sampled during active COVID-19.

This clone is a singleton in its sample. This chain links TRBV2 with TRBJ2-2; 9 positions match TRBD2. Per the germline V gene, CDR1 is SNHLY and CDR2 is FYNNEI. The J segment lost 3 bases and the V segment lost 7 bases, leaving 9 bases of the junction unmatched. The CDR3 loop spans 16 amino acids. This chain's CDR3 is CASTSAGGPDTGELFF. In DNA, the CDR3 is TGTGCCAGCACATCCGCGGGAGGGCCTGACACCGGGGAGCTGTTTTTT.

This clone was picked up one time. The J gene is TRBJ2-6, the V gene TRBV28; 7 bases match TRBD1. Per germline, CDR1 MDHEN and CDR2 SYDVKM. The trim removed 5 bases at V and 0 bases at J, leaving 13 bases unmatched. The CDR3 contains 19 residues. In nucleotides, the CDR3 is TGTGCCAGCAGTCAGGACAGGATTAACACTTACTCTGGGGCCAACGTCCTGACTTTC. Translation: CASSQDRINTYSGANVLTF.

The chain uses TRBV19 and TRBJ2-1; 9 bases are a match to TRBD2. Trimming removed 0 bases from V and 9 bases from J; junction bases left unmatched: 12. There are 17 residues in the CDR3. Germline V lookup: CDR1 LNHDA, CDR2 SQIVND (reference sequence). The CDR3 protein is CASSIDYVAGVRGEQFF. CDR3 bases: TGTGCCAGTAGTATAGATTATGTAGCGGGAGTACGGGGTGAGCAGTTCTTC.

The rearrangement joins TRBV18 to TRBJ2-7; 12 bases match TRBD1. CDR1 is KGHSH and CDR2 is LQKENI in the germline V gene. This CDR3 has 14 residues. V shed 0 bases and J 9 bases; nucleotides not matched to a gene: 3. The CDR3 loop reads CASSPPGQGARQYF. In nucleotides, the CDR3 is TGTGCCAGCTCACCACCGGGACAGGGGGCTCGGCAGTACTTC.

The CDR3 sequence: CASSKGQEYSTDTQYF. The CDR3 DNA sequence: TGCGCCAGCAGCAAAGGACAGGAATATAGCACAGATACGCAGTATTTT. The chain uses TRBV5-1 and TRBJ2-3, with 7 positions matching TRBD1. The germline gives CDR1 SGHRS, CDR2 YFSETQ. V shed 4 bases, J shed 0 bases, and the junction held 8 bases outside the gene matches. CDR3 length: 16 residues.

The chain joins TRBV6-6 to TRBJ1-1, with a possible D match to TRBD1 (6 bases). V was clipped by 5 bases and J by 1 base, with 14 bases between them. Germline lookup yields CDR1 MNHNY and CDR2 SVGAGI (reference sequence). The CDR3 spans 15 residues. This CDR3 reads CASSPPETGNTEAFF. In DNA, the CDR3 is TGTGCCAGCAGTCCCCCGGAGACAGGGAACACTGAAGCTTTCTTT.

This sequence joins TRBV6-2 or TRBV6-3 and TRBJ2-7, with 7 bases identical to TRBD2. J gave up 4 bases and V 2 bases, and 5 bases lay outside the gene matches. Germline loops: CDR1 MNHEY, CDR2 SVGEGT. The CDR3 has 14 amino acids. The CDR3 bases are TGTGCCAGCAGTTACAGTCTAGCGGTGTACGAGCAGTACTTC. Residues: CASSYSLAVYEQYF.

V and J are TRBV7-2 and TRBJ2-7, with D perhaps TRBD2 (5 bases). This CDR3 region has 15 residues. Deletions cut 7 bases from V and 0 bases from J, with 16 bases between. CDR1 and CDR2 from the germline V gene are SGHTA and FQGNSA. The CDR3 here is CASNRGQLGSYEQYF. In DNA, the CDR3 is TGTGCCAGCAATAGAGGGCAACTTGGCTCCTACGAGCAGTACTTC.

CDR3 sequence: CSARGPYEQYF. CDR3 DNA sequence: TGCAGTGCTAGGGGGCCCTACGAGCAGTACTTC. The rearrangement joins TRBV20-1 to TRBJ2-7, with TRBD1 as a possible D gene (5 bases). Germline-derived CDR1 and CDR2 are DFQATT and SNEGSKA (reference sequence). The CDR3 runs 11 residues. The V gene lost 3 bases and the J gene lost 2 bases, with 5 bases spanning the gap.

This rearrangement joins TRBV28 to TRBJ2-1; 12 bases map to TRBD2. The CDR3 runs 14 residues. Germline V gives CDR1 MDHEN, CDR2 SYDVKM. V dropped 7 bases and J dropped 4; count of bases not matched to a gene: 2. CDR3 in amino acids: CASTLAGGYNEQFF. The DNA of the CDR3 is TGTGCCAGCACCCTAGCGGGAGGGTACAATGAGCAGTTCTTC. The variable domain in full, completed from reference TRBV28 and TRBJ2-1, reads DVKVTQSSRYLVKRTGEKVFLECVQDMDHENMFWYRQDPGLGLRLIYFSYDVKMKEKGDIPEGYSVSREKKERFSLILESASTNQTSMYLCASTLAGGYNEQFFGPGTRLTVL.

This chain links TRBV7-2 with TRBJ2-7; possible D gene TRBD1, 6 bases. CDR3 size: 13 residues. V lost 5 bases to trimming and J lost 4 bases, with 12 bases between them. Germline CDR1 is SGHTA and CDR2 is FQGNSA. The CDR3 DNA is TGTGCCAGCAGCCGGACAGTGTCGTACGAGCAGTACTTC. It translates to CASSRTVSYEQYF.